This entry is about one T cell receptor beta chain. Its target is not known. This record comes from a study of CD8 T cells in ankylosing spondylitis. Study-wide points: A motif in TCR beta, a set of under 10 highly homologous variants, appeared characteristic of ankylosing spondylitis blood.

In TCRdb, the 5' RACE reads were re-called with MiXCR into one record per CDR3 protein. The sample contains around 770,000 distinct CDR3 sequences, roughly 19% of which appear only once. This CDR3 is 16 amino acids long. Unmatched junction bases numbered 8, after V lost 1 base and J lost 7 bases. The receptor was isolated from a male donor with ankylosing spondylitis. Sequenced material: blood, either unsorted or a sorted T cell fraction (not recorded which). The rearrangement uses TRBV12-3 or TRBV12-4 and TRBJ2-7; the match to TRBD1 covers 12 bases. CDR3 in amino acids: CASSLGGQGARWEQYF. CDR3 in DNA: TGTGCCAGCAGTTTAGGGGGACAGGGGGCGCGTTGGGAGCAGTACTTC.